Listed here are 4 T cell receptor beta chains from one sample, sequenced in a study of T cell repertoires in cytomegalovirus infection. One entry per CDR3 protein results from TCRdb running MiXCR on the reads. The sample records roughly 990,000 distinct CDR3 sequences, approximately 33% being singletons. Their cognate antigens are unknown. The input for sequencing was cultured CD8+ T cells from PBMCs, taken from culture after CMV antigen stimulation. The source is a human donor in good health (CMV status not recorded). Some clones in this sample may be carry-over from other donors' samples.

The gene calls are TRBV7-6 and TRBJ2-7; D remains unclear. The CDR3 totals 11 residues. Per the germline V gene, CDR1 is SGHVS and CDR2 is FNYEAQ. V was trimmed by 5 bases and J by 7 bases, leaving 9 bases between them. The CDR3 is CASSALREQYF. The CDR3 nucleotides read TGTGCCAGCAGCGCCCTGCGGGAGCAGTACTTC.

This clonotype showed up just a few times. V and J are TRBV19 and TRBJ2-7; 8 positions match TRBD1. Trimming removed 5 bases from V and 5 bases from J; junction bases left unmatched: 8. The CDR3 is made up of 14 amino acids. Germline-derived CDR1 and CDR2 are LNHDA and SQIVND (reference sequence). The chain's CDR3 is CASSSQGGVDEQYF. CDR3 sequence (DNA): TGTGCCAGTAGTTCACAGGGGGGTGTCGACGAGCAGTACTTC.

This clonotype came up a few times. The V and J genes are TRBV4-1 and TRBJ2-5, with 9 bases lining up with TRBD2. J lost 2 bases, V lost 0 bases, and 4 bases had no gene match. Germline-derived CDR1 and CDR2 are MGHRA and YSYEKL. The CDR3 has 16 residues. The CDR3 reads CASSQEFAGGQETQYF. DNA for the CDR3: TGCGCCAGCAGCCAAGAGTTCGCGGGGGGGCAAGAGACCCAGTACTTC.

This chain links TRBV6-1 with TRBJ1-1; tentative D call: TRBD1 (5 bases). CDR3 length: 14 residues. Trimming pared 3 bases from V and 3 bases from J, leaving 11 bases between. Germline CDR1 reads MNHNS; CDR2 reads SASEGT. The CDR3 sequence: CASSDGGWYTEAFF. In DNA, the CDR3 is TGTGCCAGCAGTGACGGGGGGTGGTACACTGAAGCTTTCTTT.